The entry below gives a single T cell receptor (beta chain) sequence along with its context. Its matching antigen is unknown. V lost 4 bases and J 1 base, leaving 17 bases between the germline ends. Germline V gene data show CDR1 as SGDLS and CDR2 as YYNGEE. This CDR3 has 16 amino acids. As for treatment: roughly 10-day PBMC culture with coronavirus spike peptide pools or control peptides (ViraFEST assay). The data originate from a study of vaccination and CD4 T cells after COVID-19. Study-wide context: Overlapping spike peptides served as the stimulus for the cells. These peptides came from SARS-CoV-2 and from the common cold coronaviruses HCoV-NL63, HCoV-OC43 and HCoV-229E. Study findings and constraints: Median approximately 84% of reactive clones detected in convalescent patients emerged only post-vaccination. Median SARS-CoV-2-reactive clonotype numbers went from roughly 21 to 40; this increase was not significant.

The study sequenced cultured CD4+ T cell DNA using the Oncomine TCR Beta short-read assay. Researchers extracted genomic DNA from CD4+ T cells that had been cultured. TCRdb independently ran MiXCR on the PCR reads; one entry per CDR3 protein. In the table there are roughly 16,000 distinct CDR3 sequences, around 45% of which are singletons. This TCR was recovered from a human donor who had recovered from COVID-19. The V and J genes are TRBV9 and TRBJ1-1; D ambiguous. The starting material was CD4+ T cells from blood, cultured in vitro, obtained before SARS-CoV-2 vaccination. CDR3 residues: CASSPTAKSENTEAFF. CDR3 sequence (DNA): TGTGCCAGCAGCCCCACGGCAAAATCAGAGAACACTGAAGCTTTCTTT.